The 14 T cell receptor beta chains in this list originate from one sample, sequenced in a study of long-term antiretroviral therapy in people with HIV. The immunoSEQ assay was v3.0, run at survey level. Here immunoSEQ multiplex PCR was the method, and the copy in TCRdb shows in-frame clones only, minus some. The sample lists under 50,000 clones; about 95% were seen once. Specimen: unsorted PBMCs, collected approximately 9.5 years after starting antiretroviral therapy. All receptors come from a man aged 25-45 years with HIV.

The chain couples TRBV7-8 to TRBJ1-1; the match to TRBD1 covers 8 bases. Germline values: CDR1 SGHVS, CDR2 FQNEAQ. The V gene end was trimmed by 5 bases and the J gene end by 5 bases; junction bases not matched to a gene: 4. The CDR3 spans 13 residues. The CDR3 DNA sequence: TGTGCCAGCAGCCGACAGGGGAGGACTGAAGCTTTCTTT. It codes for CASSRQGRTEAFF.

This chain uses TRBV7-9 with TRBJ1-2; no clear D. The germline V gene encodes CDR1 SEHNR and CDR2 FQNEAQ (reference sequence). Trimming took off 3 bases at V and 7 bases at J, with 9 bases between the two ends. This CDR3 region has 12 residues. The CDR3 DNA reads TGTGCCAGCAGCTTTGATGCAGGTGGCTACACCTTC. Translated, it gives CASSFDAGGYTF. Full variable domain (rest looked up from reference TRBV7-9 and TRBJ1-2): DTGVSQNPRHKITKRGQNVTFRCDPISEHNRLYWYRQTLGQGPEFLTYFQNEAQLEKSRLLSDRFSAERPKGSFSTLEIQRTEQGDSAMYLCASSFDAGGYTFGSGTRLTVV.

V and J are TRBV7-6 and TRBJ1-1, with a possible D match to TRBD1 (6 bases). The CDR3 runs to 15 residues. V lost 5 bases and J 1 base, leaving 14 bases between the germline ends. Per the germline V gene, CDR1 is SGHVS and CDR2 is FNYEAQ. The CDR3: CASSTEGGRNTEAFF. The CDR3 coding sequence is TGTGCCAGCAGCACGGAGGGGGGTCGGAACACTGAAGCTTTCTTT. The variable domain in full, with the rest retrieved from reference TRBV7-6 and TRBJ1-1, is GAGVSQSPRYKVTKRGQDVALRCDPISGHVSLYWYRQALGQGPEFLTYFNYEAQQDKSGLPNDRFSAERPEGSISTLTIQRTEQRDSAMYRCASSTEGGRNTEAFFGQGTRLTVV.

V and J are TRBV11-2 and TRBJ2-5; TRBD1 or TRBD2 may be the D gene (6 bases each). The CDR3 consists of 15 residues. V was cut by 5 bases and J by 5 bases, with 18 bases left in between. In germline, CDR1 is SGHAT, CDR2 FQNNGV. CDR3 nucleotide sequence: TGTGCCAGCAGCCCAAGGGGGGCAGGGAAGGAGACCCAGTACTTC. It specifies CASSPRGAGKETQYF.

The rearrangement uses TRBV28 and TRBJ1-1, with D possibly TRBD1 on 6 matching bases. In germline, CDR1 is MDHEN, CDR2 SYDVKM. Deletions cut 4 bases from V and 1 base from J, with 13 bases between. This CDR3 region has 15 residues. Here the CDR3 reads CASSSPGGANTEAFF. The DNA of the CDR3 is TGTGCCAGCAGTTCTCCGGGGGGGGCGAACACTGAAGCTTTCTTT.

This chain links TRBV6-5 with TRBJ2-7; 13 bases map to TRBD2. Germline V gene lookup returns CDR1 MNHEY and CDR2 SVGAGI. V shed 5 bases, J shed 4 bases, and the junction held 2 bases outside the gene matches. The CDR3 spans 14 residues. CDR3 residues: CASSRLAGGYEQYF. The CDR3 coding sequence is TGTGCCAGCAGTAGACTAGCGGGGGGTTACGAGCAGTACTTC.

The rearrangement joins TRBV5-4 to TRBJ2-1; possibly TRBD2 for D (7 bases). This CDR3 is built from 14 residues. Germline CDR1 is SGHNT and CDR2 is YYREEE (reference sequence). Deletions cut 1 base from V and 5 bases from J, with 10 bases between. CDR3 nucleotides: TGTGCCAGCAGCTTGACAGGGAGGGACAATGAGCAGTTCTTC. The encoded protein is CASSLTGRDNEQFF.

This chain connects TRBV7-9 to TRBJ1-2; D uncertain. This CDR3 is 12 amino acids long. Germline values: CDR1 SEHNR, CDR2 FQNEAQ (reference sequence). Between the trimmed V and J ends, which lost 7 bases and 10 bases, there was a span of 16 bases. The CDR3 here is CASTNIREDYTF. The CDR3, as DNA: TGTGCCAGCACCAACATCCGGGAGGACTACACCTTC.

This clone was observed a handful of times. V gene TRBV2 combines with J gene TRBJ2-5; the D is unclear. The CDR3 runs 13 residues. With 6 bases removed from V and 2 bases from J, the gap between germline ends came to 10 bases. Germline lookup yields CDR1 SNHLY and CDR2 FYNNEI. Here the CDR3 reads CASSQRRQETQYF. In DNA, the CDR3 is TGTGCCAGCAGCCAACGGAGACAAGAGACCCAGTACTTC. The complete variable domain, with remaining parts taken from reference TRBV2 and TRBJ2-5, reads EPEVTQTPSHQVTQMGQEVILRCVPISNHLYFYWYRQILGQKVEFLVSFYNNEISEKSEIFDDQFSVERPDGSNFTLKIRSTKLEDSAMYFCASSQRRQETQYFGPGTRLLVL.

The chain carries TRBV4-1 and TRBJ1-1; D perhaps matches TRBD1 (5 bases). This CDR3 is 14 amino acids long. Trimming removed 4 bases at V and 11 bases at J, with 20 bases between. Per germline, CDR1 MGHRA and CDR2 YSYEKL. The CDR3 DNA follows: TGCGCCAGCAGCCCCCCTAACGTGGGGACTGGCGCTTTCTTT. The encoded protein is CASSPPNVGTGAFF.

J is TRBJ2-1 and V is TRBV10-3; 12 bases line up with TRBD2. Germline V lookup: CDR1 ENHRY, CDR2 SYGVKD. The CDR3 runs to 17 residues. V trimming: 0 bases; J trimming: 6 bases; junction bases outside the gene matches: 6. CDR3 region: CAISESPLAGGPNEQFF. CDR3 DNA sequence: TGTGCCATCAGTGAGTCGCCTCTAGCGGGGGGGCCCAATGAGCAGTTCTTC.

CDR3: CASSYQPGGYNSPLHF. The CDR3 region has the DNA TGTGCCAGCAGTTATCAGCCGGGAGGGTATAATTCACCCCTCCACTTT. The chain employs TRBV6-5 and TRBJ1-6, with no clear D. This CDR3 comprises 16 residues. Germline V gives CDR1 MNHEY, CDR2 SVGAGI. Trimming removed 3 bases at V and 4 bases at J, with 13 bases between.

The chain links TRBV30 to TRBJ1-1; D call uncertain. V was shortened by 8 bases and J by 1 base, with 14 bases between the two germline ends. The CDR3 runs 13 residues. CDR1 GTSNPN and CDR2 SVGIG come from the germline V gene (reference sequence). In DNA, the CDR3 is TGTGCCAGATCCCAAACAGCGAACACTGAAGCTTTCTTT. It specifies CARSQTANTEAFF.

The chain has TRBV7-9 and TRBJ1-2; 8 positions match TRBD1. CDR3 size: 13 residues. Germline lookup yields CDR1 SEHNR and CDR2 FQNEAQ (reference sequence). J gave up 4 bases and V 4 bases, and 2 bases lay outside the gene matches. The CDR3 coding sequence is TGTGCCAGCAGCTCGGGACAGGCCTATGGCTACACCTTC. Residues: CASSSGQAYGYTF.